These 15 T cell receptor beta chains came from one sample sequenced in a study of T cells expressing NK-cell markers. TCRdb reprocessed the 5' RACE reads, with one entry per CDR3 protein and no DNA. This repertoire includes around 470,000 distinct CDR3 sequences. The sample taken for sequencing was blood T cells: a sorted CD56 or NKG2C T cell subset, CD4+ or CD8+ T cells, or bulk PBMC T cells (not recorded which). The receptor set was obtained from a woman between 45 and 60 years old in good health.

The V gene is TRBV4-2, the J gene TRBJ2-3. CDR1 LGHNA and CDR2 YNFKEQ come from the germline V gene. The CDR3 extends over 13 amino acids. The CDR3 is CASSPIPTDTQYF.

This chain's CDR3 is CASSEGGILTDTQYF. This sequence joins TRBV25-1 and TRBJ2-3; TCRdb gives TRBD1 as the D gene, but with no DNA this cannot be confirmed. The germline V gene encodes CDR1 MGHDK and CDR2 SYGVNS. The CDR3 is 15 residues long.

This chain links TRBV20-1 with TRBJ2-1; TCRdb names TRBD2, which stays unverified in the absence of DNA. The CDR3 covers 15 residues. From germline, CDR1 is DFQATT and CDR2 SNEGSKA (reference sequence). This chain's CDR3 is CSAPSPVASVNEQFF.

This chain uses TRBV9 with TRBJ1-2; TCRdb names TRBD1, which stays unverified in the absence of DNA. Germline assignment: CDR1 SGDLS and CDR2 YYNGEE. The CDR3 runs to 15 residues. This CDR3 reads CASSAQETGGWGYTF.

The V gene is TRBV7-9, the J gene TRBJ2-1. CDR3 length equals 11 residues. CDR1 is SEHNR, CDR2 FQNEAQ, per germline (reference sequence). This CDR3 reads CASNNYNEQFF.

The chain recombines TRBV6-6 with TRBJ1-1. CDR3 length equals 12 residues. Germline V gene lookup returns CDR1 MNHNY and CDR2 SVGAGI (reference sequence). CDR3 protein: CASSYRSRDAFF.

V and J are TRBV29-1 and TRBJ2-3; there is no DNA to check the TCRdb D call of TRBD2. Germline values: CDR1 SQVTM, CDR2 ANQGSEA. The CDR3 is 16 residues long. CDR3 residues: CSVFRAGGTSTDTQYF.

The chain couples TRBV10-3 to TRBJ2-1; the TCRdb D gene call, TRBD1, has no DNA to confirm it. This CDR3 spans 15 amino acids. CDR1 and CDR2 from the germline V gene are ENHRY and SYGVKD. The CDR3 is CATSNRGSEDNEQFF.

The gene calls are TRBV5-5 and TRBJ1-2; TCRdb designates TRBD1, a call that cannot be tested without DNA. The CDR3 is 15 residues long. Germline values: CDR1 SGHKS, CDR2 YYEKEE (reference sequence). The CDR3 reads CASSLARDTNYGYTF.

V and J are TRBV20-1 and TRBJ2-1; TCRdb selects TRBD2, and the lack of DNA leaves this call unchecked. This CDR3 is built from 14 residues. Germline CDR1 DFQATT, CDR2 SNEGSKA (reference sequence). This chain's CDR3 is CSAPQGLAYNEQFF.

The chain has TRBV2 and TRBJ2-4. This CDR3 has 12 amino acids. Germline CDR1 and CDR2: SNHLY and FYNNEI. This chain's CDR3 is CASRAVGNIQYF.

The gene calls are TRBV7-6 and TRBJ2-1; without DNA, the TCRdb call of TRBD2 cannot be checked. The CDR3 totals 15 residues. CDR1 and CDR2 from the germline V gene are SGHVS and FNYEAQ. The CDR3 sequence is CASTLGTSHSDEQFF.

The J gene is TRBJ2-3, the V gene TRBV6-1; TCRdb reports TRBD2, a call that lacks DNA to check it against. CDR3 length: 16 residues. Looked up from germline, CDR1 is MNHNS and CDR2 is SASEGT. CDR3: CASSHLAGKSTDTQYF.

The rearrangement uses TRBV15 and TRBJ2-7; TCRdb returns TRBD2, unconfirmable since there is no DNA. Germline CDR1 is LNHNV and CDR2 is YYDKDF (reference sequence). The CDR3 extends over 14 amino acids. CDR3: CATSSTPGLHEQYF.

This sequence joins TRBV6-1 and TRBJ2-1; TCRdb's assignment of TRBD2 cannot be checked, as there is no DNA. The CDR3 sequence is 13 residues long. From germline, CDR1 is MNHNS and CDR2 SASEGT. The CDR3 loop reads CAGREDTYNEQFF.